Below, one TCR beta chain is given with its context. Its specificity is unknown. The sample is drawn from a study of regulatory T cells in long-lasting Graves disease. Points from the study as a whole: Study was limited to peripheral blood, excluding thyroid tissue. Favored gene segments in persistent disease were TRBV28, TRBJ1-2 and TRBJ2-5.

Germline assignment: CDR1 KGHSH and CDR2 LQKENI. The CDR3 totals 15 residues. The junction had 10 bases not matched to a gene; V was cut back by 6 bases and J by 4 bases. HTBI primers from iRepertoire and Arm-PCR of CDR3 regions yielded the TCR beta libraries. TCRdb reprocessed the multiplex PCR reads with MiXCR, giving one entry per CDR3 protein. Among around 400,000 distinct CDR3 sequences, less than 20% were seen once, and the ten largest hold approximately 22%. The time point was: newly diagnosed GD, antithyroid drugs for less than 3 months. There was RNA extracted from PBMCs, and the TCR library was made from it.

Sample: peripheral blood mononuclear cells (PBMCs), taken at new diagnosis, from a patient treated with antithyroid drugs. This clonotype originated in a female donor with Graves disease. The rearrangement links TRBV18 to TRBJ1-1; the match to TRBD1 covers 8 bases. The CDR3 sequence: CASSLGQGSGTEAFF. In DNA form, the CDR3 reads TGTGCCAGCTCTCTAGGACAGGGTAGTGGCACTGAAGCTTTCTTT.